This T cell receptor (beta chain) was observed in a study of vaccination and CD4 T cells after COVID-19. Study information: Each participant underwent a two-dose regimen of either the BNT162b2 or the mRNA-1273 vaccine.

Noted treatment: approximately nine-day PBMC culture with coronavirus spike peptide pools or control peptides (ViraFEST assay). In this sample, this clonotype turned up a few times. Its antigen remains unidentified. Cultured CD4+ T cell DNA was sequenced using the Oncomine TCR Beta short-read assay. A single record per CDR3 protein comes from TCRdb applying MiXCR to the PCR reads. Of approximately 4,200 distinct CDR3 sequences listed, about 20% are singletons. Trimming took off 2 bases at V and 0 bases at J, with 10 bases between the two ends. This CDR3 is built from 16 residues. CDR1 and CDR2 from the germline V gene are MNHEY and SVGAGI. Study-level findings and limits: Reactive clone data from convalescent patients indicated a median of about 90% appearing only post-vaccination.

This chain joins TRBV6-5 and TRBJ1-4; the D gene is possibly TRBD1 (5 bases). Sequenced sample: CD4+ T cells from blood, cultured in vitro. The origin of this receptor is a human donor who had recovered from COVID-19. The CDR3 reads CASSYRDGATNEKLFF. The DNA of the CDR3 is TGTGCCAGCAGTTACCGGGACGGGGCAACTAATGAAAAACTGTTTTTT.